This T cell receptor (beta chain) was captured in a study of STAT5B mutations in CD4+ large granular lymphocyte leukemia. Notes on the study in general: Main leukemic clonotypes were patient-specific, but roughly 23% appeared at low frequency elsewhere. Without putative leukemic clones, patient CD4-sorted repertoires remained more clonal than healthy CD4+ repertoires. Top patient clones used TRBV06 genes more often: 8/27 versus 2/35 in controls.

Data came from immunoSEQ multiplex PCR; TCRdb stores just in-frame clones and leaves some out. This sample has about 45,000 clones, with about 86% found just once. Notes on this clone: As yet, its antigen is unknown.

V was shortened by 2 bases and J by 7 bases, with 12 bases between the two germline ends. Germline V gene lookup returns CDR1 MNHNS and CDR2 SASEGT. CDR3 length: 14 residues. Sequenced input: CD4+ T cells from blood buffy coats. This rearrangement joins TRBV6-1 to TRBJ1-5; D gene uncertain. The sequence came from a human donor in good health. The CDR3, as DNA: TGTGCCAGCAGTGAAAGTGGCCTGAAGCAGCCCCAGCATTTT. Residues: CASSESGLKQPQHF.